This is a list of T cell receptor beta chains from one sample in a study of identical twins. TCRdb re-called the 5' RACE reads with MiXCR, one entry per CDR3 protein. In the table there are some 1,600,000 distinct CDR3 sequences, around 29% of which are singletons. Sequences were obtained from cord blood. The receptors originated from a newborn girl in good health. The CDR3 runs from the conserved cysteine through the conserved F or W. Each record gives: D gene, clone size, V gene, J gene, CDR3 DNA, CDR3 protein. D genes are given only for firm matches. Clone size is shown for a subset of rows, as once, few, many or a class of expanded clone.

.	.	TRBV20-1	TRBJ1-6	TGCAGTGCTAGATGGCGTGAGCTTAGCTCCTATAATTCACCCCTCCACTTT	CSARWRELSSYNSPLHF
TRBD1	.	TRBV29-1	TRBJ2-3	TGCAGCGTTGAAGTGTGGACAGGGGGCACAGATACGCAGTATTTT	CSVEVWTGGTDTQYF
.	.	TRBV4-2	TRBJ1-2	TGTGCCAGCAGCCAAGAGCGTCGGGGCGCCTATGGCTACACCTTC	CASSQERRGAYGYTF
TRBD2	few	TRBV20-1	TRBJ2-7	TGCAGTGCTCCTCGGACTAGCGGGGGTTACGAGCAGTACTTC	CSAPRTSGGYEQYF
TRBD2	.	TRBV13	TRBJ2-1	TGTGCCAGCAGCTTGGGTTCTAGCGGGGCCCTTTATGAGCAGTTCTTC	CASSLGSSGALYEQFF
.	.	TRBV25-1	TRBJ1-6	TGTGCCAGCAGTGAATCTAACGGAAATTCACCCCTCCACTTT	CASSESNGNSPLHF
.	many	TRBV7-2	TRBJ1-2	TGTGCCAGCAGCTTGTGGCAGGACTTCTATGGCTACACCTTC	CASSLWQDFYGYTF
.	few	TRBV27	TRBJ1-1	TGTGCCAGCAGTTTATACAGGGTGAACACTGAAGCTTTCTTT	CASSLYRVNTEAFF
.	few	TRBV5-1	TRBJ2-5	TGCGCCAGCAGCGTACAGCCTGCCCAAGAGACCCAGTACTTC	CASSVQPAQETQYF
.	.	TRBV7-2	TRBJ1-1	TGTGCCAGCAGCTCGTCTCAGGTTGGGACTGAAGTTTTCTTT	CASSSSQVGTEVFF
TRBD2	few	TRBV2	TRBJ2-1	TGTGCCAGCAGGGACCCGAGTAGCGGGCGGCGCAATGAGCAGTTCTTC	CASRDPSSGRRNEQFF
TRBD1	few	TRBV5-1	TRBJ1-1	TGCGCCAGCGGGACAGGGGGCAACAAGAACACTGAAGCTTTCTTT	CASGTGGNKNTEAFF
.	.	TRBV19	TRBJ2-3	TGTGCCAGTAGTGGCCGGGACCCCGGGGGTACGCAGTATTTT	CASSGRDPGGTQYF
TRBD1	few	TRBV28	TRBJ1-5	TGTGCCAGCAGTTTTTTACAGGGGATGGATCAGCCCCAGCATTTT	CASSFLQGMDQPQHF
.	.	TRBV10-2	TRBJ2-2	TGCGCCAGCAGTGAGTCATTCTCCGGGGAGCTGTTTTTT	CASSESFSGELFF